Detailed here is one TCR beta chain. As yet, its antigen is unknown. The junction departs from germline at one end; a sequencing error may be responsible. This sample is part of a study of blood T cells in healthy people across ages. Study conclusions and caveats: Unsorted PBMC material precluded a definitive naive versus antigen-experienced comparison.

Through a sample-barcoded 5' primer and a J-beta primer mix, a second PCR was run for about 6 to 12 cycles. Via MiXCR, TCRdb re-called the 5' RACE reads, giving one row per CDR3 protein. There are over 600,000 distinct CDR3 sequences in the sample; approximately 40% occur only once, and around 30% lies in the top ten. Germline CDR1 reads SGHTA; CDR2 reads FQGNSA. CDR3 length: 16 residues. The sample consisted of blood. This TCR derives from a man aged 80 or over in good health. The chain links TRBV7-2 to TRBJ2-7, with 15 bases that match TRBD2. In DNA form, the CDR3 reads TGTGCCAACAGCAGGCCTGGGACTAGCGGGGGGAACGAGCAGTACTTC. Translation: CANSRPGTSGGNEQYF.